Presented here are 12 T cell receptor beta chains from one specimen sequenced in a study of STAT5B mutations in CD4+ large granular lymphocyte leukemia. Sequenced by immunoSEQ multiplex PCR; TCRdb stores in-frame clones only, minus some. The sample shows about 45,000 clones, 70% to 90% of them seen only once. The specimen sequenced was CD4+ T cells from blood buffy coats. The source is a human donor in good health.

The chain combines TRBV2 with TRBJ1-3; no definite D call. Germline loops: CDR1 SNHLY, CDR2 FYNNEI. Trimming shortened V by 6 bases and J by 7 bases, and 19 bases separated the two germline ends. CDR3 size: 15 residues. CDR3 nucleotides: TGTGCCAGCAGCTTCCCCGGGAGCCCGAGTAACACCATATATTTT. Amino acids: CASSFPGSPSNTIYF.

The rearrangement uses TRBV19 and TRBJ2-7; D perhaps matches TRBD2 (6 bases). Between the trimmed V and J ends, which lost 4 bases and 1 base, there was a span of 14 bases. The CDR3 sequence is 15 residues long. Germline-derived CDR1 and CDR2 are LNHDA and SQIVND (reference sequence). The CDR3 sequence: CASSNVARGSYEQYF. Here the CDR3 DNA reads TGTGCCAGTAGTAACGTAGCCCGGGGGTCCTACGAGCAGTACTTC. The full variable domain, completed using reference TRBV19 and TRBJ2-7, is DGGITQSPKYLFRKEGQNVTLSCEQNLNHDAMYWYRQDPGQGLRLIYYSQIVNDFQKGDIAEGYSVSREKKESFPLTVTSAQKNPTAFYLCASSNVARGSYEQYFGPGTRLTVT.

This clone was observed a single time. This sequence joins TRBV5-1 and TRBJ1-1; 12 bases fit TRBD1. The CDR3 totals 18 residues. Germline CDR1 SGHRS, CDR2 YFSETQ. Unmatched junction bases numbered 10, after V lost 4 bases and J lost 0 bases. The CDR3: CASSLGGGTGGLNTEAFF. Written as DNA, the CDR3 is TGCGCCAGCAGCCTTGGTGGCGGGACAGGGGGCTTGAACACTGAAGCTTTCTTT.

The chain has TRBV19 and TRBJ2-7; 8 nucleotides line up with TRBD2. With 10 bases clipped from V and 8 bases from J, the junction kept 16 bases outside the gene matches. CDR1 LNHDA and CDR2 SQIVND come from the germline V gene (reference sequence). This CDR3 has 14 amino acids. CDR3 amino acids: CATESGSIVRKQYF. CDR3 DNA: TGTGCCACCGAGAGCGGGAGTATAGTTAGAAAGCAGTACTTC.

In DNA, the CDR3 is TGTGCCAGCAGCCGGGACTTCCCCTACAATGAGCAGTTCTTC. The encoded protein is CASSRDFPYNEQFF. The chain uses TRBV27 and TRBJ2-1; a weak D match, TRBD2 (6 bases). Germline-derived CDR1 and CDR2 are MNHEY and SMNVEV (reference sequence). The CDR3 loop spans 14 amino acids. V gave up 6 bases and J gave up 2 bases, with 11 bases separating them.

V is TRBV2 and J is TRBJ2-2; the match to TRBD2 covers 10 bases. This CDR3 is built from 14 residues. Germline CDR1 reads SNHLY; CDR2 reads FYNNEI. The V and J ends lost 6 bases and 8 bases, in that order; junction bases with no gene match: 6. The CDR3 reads CASRGLAGVGELFF. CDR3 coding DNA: TGTGCCAGCAGAGGGCTAGCGGGAGTTGGGGAGCTGTTTTTT. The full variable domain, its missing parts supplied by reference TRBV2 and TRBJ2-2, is EPEVTQTPSHQVTQMGQEVILRCVPISNHLYFYWYRQILGQKVEFLVSFYNNEISEKSEIFDDQFSVERPDGSNFTLKIRSTKLEDSAMYFCASRGLAGVGELFFGEGSRLTVL.

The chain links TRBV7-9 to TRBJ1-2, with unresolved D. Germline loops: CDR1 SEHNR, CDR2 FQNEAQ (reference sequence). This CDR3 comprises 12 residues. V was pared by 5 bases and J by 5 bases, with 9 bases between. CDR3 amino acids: CASSDTWYGYTF. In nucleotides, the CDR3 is TGTGCCAGCAGCGATACGTGGTATGGCTACACCTTC.

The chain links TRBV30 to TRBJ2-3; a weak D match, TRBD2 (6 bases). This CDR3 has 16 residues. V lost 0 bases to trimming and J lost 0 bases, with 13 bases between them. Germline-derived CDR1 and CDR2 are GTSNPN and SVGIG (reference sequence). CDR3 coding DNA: TGTGCCTGGAGTGTACGGAGGGGCCCTAGCACAGATACGCAGTATTTT. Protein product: CAWSVRRGPSTDTQYF.

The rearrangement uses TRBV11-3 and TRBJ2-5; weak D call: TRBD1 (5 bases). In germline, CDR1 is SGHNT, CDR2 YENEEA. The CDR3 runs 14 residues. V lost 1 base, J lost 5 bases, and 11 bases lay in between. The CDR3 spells CASSLGGSRETQYF. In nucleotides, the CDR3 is TGTGCCAGCAGCTTAGGGGGCTCACGGGAGACCCAGTACTTC.

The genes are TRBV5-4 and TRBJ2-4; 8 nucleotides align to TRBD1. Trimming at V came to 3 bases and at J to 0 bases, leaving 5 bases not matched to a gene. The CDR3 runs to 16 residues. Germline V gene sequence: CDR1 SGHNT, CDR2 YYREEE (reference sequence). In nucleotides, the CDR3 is TGTGCCAGCAGCTCTGGACAGGGAATAGCCAAAAACATTCAGTACTTC. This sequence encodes CASSSGQGIAKNIQYF.

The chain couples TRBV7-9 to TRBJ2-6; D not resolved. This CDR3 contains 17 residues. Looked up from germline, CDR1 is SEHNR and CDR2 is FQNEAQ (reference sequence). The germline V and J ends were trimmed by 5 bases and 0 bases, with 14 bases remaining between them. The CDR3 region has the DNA TGTGCCAGCAGCACCCGGTCCGAAGGCTCTGGGGCCAACGTCCTGACTTTC. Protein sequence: CASSTRSEGSGANVLTF.

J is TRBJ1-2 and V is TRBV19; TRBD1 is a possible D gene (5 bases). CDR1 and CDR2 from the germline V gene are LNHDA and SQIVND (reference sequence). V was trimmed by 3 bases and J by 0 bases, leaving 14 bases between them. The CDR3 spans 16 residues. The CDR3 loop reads CASSMMGVSANYGYTF. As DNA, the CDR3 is TGTGCCAGTAGTATGATGGGGGTTTCGGCTAACTATGGCTACACCTTC.